This T cell receptor beta chain was captured by sequencing in a study of response to subunit inactivated influenza vaccine. This CDR3 region has 15 residues. Germline assignment: CDR1 LGHNA and CDR2 YSLEER. V lost 1 base, J lost 7 bases, and 6 bases stayed unmatched. This clonotype was seen a few times. The antigen is not known. TCRdb re-called the RT-PCR reads through MiXCR, storing one row per CDR3 protein. The sample holds under 500,000 distinct CDR3 sequences, 10% to 11% seen once. General study results and limits: The authors suggested that every seasonal influenza vaccination recruits few new T cells.

The gene calls are TRBV4-3 and TRBJ1-5; TRBD1 matches at 8 bases. The sequence was collected from a man aged 50 to 60 who received an inactivated influenza vaccine. Sequenced here: PBMCs from blood, sampled roughly 45 days after vaccination. The CDR3 bases are TGCGCCAGCAGCCAAGGACAGGGGATTGGACAGCCCCAGCATTTT. Its translation is CASSQGQGIGQPQHF.